Below are 32 T cell receptor beta chains sequenced from a single sample in a study of human T cells and chemical hapten exposure (dated by TCRdb to the early 2020s). The library was obtained by RACE. The instrument given in TCRdb is NextSeq 500. Starting from the raw public reads, TCRdb applied fastp trimming at Q25, assembled clones with MiXCR and retained in-frame beta chains. Entries that share a CDR3 protein sequence are merged under the most common genes and DNA. For this sample there are approximately 350,000 distinct CDR3 sequences; under 6.5% appear just once. The ten top clones hold around 5.6% of the sample. Reading the label with the study, this specimen's time point is: patch test 2, 6 weeks after DPC sensitization. The label giving this sample's treatment or condition can be read as: therapeutic diphenylcyclopropenone sensitization with weekly scalp DPC. The sample in question was whole blood, obtained in connection with sensitization to the hapten diphenylcyclopropenone (DPC). The receptors were gathered from a woman younger than 30 with alopecia areata. Some clones in this sample may be carry-over from other donors' samples.

This clonotype was detected only a few times. The chain uses TRBV7-9 and TRBJ2-2; TRBD1 matches 9 bases. Trimming at V came to 3 bases and at J to 3 bases, leaving 8 bases not matched to a gene. CDR1 and CDR2 from the germline V gene are SEHNR and FQNEAQ (reference sequence). This CDR3 spans 17 amino acids. The CDR3, as DNA: TGTGCCAGCAGCTTCTCCGGACAGGGGAGGGACACCGGGGAGCTGTTTTTT. Translated, it gives CASSFSGQGRDTGELFF.

This clonotype was counted many times. The gene calls are TRBV7-2 and TRBJ2-5; maybe TRBD2 (6 bases). Trimming took off 5 bases at V and 7 bases at J, with 14 bases between the two ends. Germline-derived CDR1 and CDR2 are SGHTA and FQGNSA. This CDR3 region has 13 residues. CDR3 sequence reads: CASSPQEGRTQYF. The CDR3 DNA is TGTGCCAGCAGCCCCCAGGAGGGGAGGACCCAGTACTTC.

In this sample, this clonotype turned up many times. The chain links TRBV12-3 or TRBV12-4 to TRBJ1-1, with TRBD1 as a possible D gene (5 bases). The ends were cut back, 6 bases at V and 3 bases at J, with 11 bases in the middle. The CDR3 is made up of 13 amino acids. The CDR3 sequence: CASSVIGDTEAFF. As DNA, the CDR3 is TGTGCCAGCAGCGTAATAGGGGACACTGAAGCTTTCTTT.

This clonotype was seen more than once but under ten times. This chain joins TRBV28 and TRBJ1-4; D gene uncertain. The V end lost 5 bases, the J end lost 0 bases, and 10 bases lay between the germline ends. There are 15 residues in the CDR3. Germline CDR1 and CDR2: MDHEN and SYDVKM. DNA of the CDR3: TGTGCCAGCAGTCCCCATACGTCAACTAATGAAAAACTGTTTTTT. Translation: CASSPHTSTNEKLFF.

In its sample, this clonotype was seen many times. The rearrangement uses TRBV10-3 and TRBJ2-7; maybe TRBD1 (5 bases). The V and J ends lost 3 bases and 0 bases respectively, with 9 bases between them. This CDR3 has 14 residues. CDR1 is ENHRY and CDR2 is SYGVKD in the germline V gene. This chain's CDR3 is CAISEQASSYEQYF. The CDR3 DNA reads TGTGCCATCAGTGAACAGGCCAGCTCCTACGAGCAGTACTTC.

There are a few counts of this clonotype. This chain connects TRBV3-1 to TRBJ2-5, with D possibly being TRBD1 (5 bases). Trimming cost V 0 bases and J 2 bases, with 10 bases left between them. Germline values: CDR1 LGHDT, CDR2 YNNKEL (reference sequence). The CDR3 is made up of 15 amino acids. The CDR3 sequence: CASSQDRVLQETQYF. The CDR3 nucleotides read TGTGCCAGCAGCCAAGACAGGGTCTTACAAGAGACCCAGTACTTC.

This rearrangement joins TRBV6-2 or TRBV6-3 to TRBJ2-3, with 9 bases aligning to TRBD1. Germline trimming cut 8 bases from V and 4 bases from J; bases unmatched to any gene: 4. CDR3 length: 13 amino acids. Looked up from germline, CDR1 is MNHEY and CDR2 is SVGEGT. The DNA for the CDR3 is TGTGCCAGCCGACAGGGGGTAGCAGATACGCAGTATTTT. Encoded protein: CASRQGVADTQYF.

The CDR3 sequence is CASSYPTNEQFF. CDR3 sequence (DNA): TGTGCCAGCAGTTACCCAACAAATGAGCAGTTCTTC. V and J are TRBV6-2 or TRBV6-3 and TRBJ2-1, with D hard to call. Germline CDR1 and CDR2: MNHEY and SVGEGT. CDR3 length equals 12 residues. Trimming pared 2 bases from V and 7 bases from J, leaving 6 bases between.

The rearrangement joins TRBV5-1 to TRBJ2-7, with 7 bases matching TRBD1. CDR3 length: 12 residues. The V gene's germline CDR1 is SGHRS and CDR2 YFSETQ. V lost 3 bases to trimming and J lost 7 bases; unmatched junction nucleotides: 4. The CDR3 spells CASSSQGSEQYF. CDR3 in DNA: TGCGCCAGCAGCTCACAGGGGAGTGAGCAGTACTTC.

There are many counts of this clonotype. The J gene is TRBJ1-2, the V gene TRBV20-1; D gene ambiguous. The germline V gene has CDR1 DFQATT and CDR2 SNEGSKA (reference sequence). V was pared by 0 bases and J by 4 bases, with 9 bases between. There are 13 residues in the CDR3. The CDR3 region has the DNA TGCAGTGCTAGAGATCCAGTTATCTATGGCTACACCTTC. Amino acids: CSARDPVIYGYTF.

The chain couples TRBV6-5 to TRBJ1-2; D is possibly TRBD1 (6 bases). This CDR3 has 15 amino acids. V lost 2 bases and J 6 bases, leaving 16 bases between the germline ends. In germline, CDR1 is MNHEY, CDR2 SVGAGI. CDR3 loop: CASSYSRGAVDGYTF. The CDR3 DNA follows: TGTGCCAGCAGTTACAGTCGGGGGGCGGTTGATGGCTACACCTTC.

In this sample, this clonotype turned up many times. The chain joins TRBV12-5 to TRBJ1-1, with a possible D match to TRBD1 (6 bases). Looked up from germline, CDR1 is LGHNT and CDR2 is FRNRAP. CDR3 length: 16 amino acids. The V gene lost 5 bases and the J gene lost 3 bases, with 19 bases spanning the gap. For the CDR3, the DNA is TGTGCTAGTGGTACCACCCTGGTGGCAGGGGACACTGAAGCTTTCTTT. It is translated as CASGTTLVAGDTEAFF.

This clonotype has at least ten counts. J is TRBJ1-6 and V is TRBV6-5; tentatively, D is TRBD1 (5 bases). This CDR3 is 16 amino acids long. Per the germline V gene, CDR1 is MNHEY and CDR2 is SVGAGI. Deletions cut 5 bases from V and 5 bases from J, with 16 bases between. The CDR3 region has the DNA TGTGCCAGCAGTCCGGGACGGAGGGGCCATAATTCACCCCTCCACTTT. This encodes CASSPGRRGHNSPLHF.

This rearrangement joins TRBV2 to TRBJ2-5, with TRBD1 identical over 9 bases. V dropped 5 bases and J dropped 4; count of bases not matched to a gene: 14. This CDR3 comprises 17 residues. Germline loops: CDR1 SNHLY, CDR2 FYNNEI. The CDR3 sequence is CASSSGQGEDYGETQYF. The CDR3 DNA reads as TGTGCCAGCAGTTCGGGACAGGGAGAGGATTATGGAGAGACCCAGTACTTC.

This clonotype came up many times. The rearrangement uses TRBV5-1 and TRBJ1-2; TRBD1 matches 9 bases. The CDR3 has 15 residues. The V segment lost 0 bases and the J segment 6 bases; nucleotides outside the gene matches: 6. The germline V gene encodes CDR1 SGHRS and CDR2 YFSETQ. For the CDR3, the DNA is TGCGCCAGCAGCTTGGACCCGGGACAGGGCCATGGCTACACCTTC. Residues: CASSLDPGQGHGYTF.

The chain combines TRBV6-4 with TRBJ2-1; 9 bases fit TRBD2. This CDR3 is 17 amino acids long. Germline CDR1 and CDR2: MRHNA and SNTAGT. J gave up 2 bases and V 3 bases, and 8 bases lay outside the gene matches. CDR3 sequence (DNA): TGTGCCAGCAGTGAAGTGAAGACTAGCGGAGCCTACAATGAGCAGTTCTTC. Translation gives CASSEVKTSGAYNEQFF.

There are a few counts of this clonotype. The chain joins TRBV7-2 to TRBJ2-3, with D perhaps TRBD1 (6 bases). The CDR3 is 16 residues long. Germline CDR1 reads SGHTA; CDR2 reads FQGNSA. The V gene lost 1 base and the J gene lost 3 bases, with 14 bases spanning the gap. The CDR3 coding sequence is TGTGCCAGCAGCTTAGGAGTTGGGGGCCGGACAGATACGCAGTATTTT. Protein sequence: CASSLGVGGRTDTQYF.

This clonotype was counted at least ten times. The chain links TRBV5-1 to TRBJ2-3; 9 nucleotides agree with TRBD1. This CDR3 has 15 amino acids. Germline-derived CDR1 and CDR2 are SGHRS and YFSETQ. V dropped 6 bases and J dropped 2; count of bases not matched to a gene: 7. In DNA, the CDR3 is TGCGCCAGCATGAGGGGACAGGGAAACACAGATACGCAGTATTTT. Protein product: CASMRGQGNTDTQYF.

This clonotype was found a few times. The chain is built from TRBV29-1 and TRBJ2-3; 12 nucleotides agree with TRBD2. This CDR3 spans 15 amino acids. Per germline, CDR1 SQVTM and CDR2 ANQGSEA. J lost 5 bases, V lost 2 bases, and 5 bases had no gene match. CDR3 residues: CSVELAGGEGDTQYF. As DNA, the CDR3 is TGCAGCGTTGAACTAGCGGGGGGGGAAGGAGATACGCAGTATTTT.

This clonotype showed up many times. This sequence joins TRBV7-8 and TRBJ1-4, with 9 bases lining up with TRBD1. Germline lookup yields CDR1 SGHVS and CDR2 FQNEAQ. This CDR3 is 14 amino acids long. Trimming at V came to 4 bases and at J to 12 bases, leaving 9 bases not matched to a gene. The CDR3 is CASSWTGEVEELFF. The CDR3 bases are TGTGCCAGCAGCTGGACAGGGGAGGTTGAGGAACTGTTTTTT.

J is TRBJ2-5 and V is TRBV5-1; D uncertain. V shed 1 base and J shed 2 bases, with 6 bases lying between them. The CDR3 totals 13 residues. Germline-derived CDR1 and CDR2 are SGHRS and YFSETQ. In nucleotides, the CDR3 is TGCGCCAGCAGCTTGATGGGACAAGAGACCCAGTACTTC. Translating it yields CASSLMGQETQYF. Full variable domain (remainder filled in from reference TRBV5-1 and TRBJ2-5): KAGVTQTPRYLIKTRGQQVTLSCSPISGHRSVSWYQQTPGQGLQFLFEYFSETQRNKGNFPGRFSGRQFSNSRSEMNVSTLELGDSALYLCASSLMGQETQYFGPGTRLLVL.

The chain joins TRBV24-1 to TRBJ2-2, with D unresolved. Trimming took off 11 bases at V and 10 bases at J, with 10 bases between the two ends. Germline V gene sequence: CDR1 KGHDR, CDR2 SFDVKD. The CDR3 runs 10 residues. In nucleotides, the CDR3 is TGTGCCAAACCCCGGGCGGAGCTGTTTTTT. It translates to CAKPRAELFF.

There are a few counts of this clonotype. The chain couples TRBV6-5 to TRBJ1-3; tentative D call: TRBD1 (5 bases). The germline V gene encodes CDR1 MNHEY and CDR2 SVGAGI. This CDR3 region has 12 residues. Between the trimmed V and J ends, which lost 11 bases and 3 bases, there was a span of 11 bases. The CDR3 bases are TGTGCCGCCGGGGCGGGTGGAAACACCATATATTTT. Its translation is CAAGAGGNTIYF.

Ten or more counts support this clonotype. V is TRBV13 and J is TRBJ1-1, with D perhaps matching TRBD1 (5 bases). The CDR3 is made up of 14 amino acids. V was shortened by 5 bases and J by 4 bases, with 14 bases between the two germline ends. The germline V gene has CDR1 PRHDT and CDR2 FYEKMQ (reference sequence). The CDR3 DNA is TGTGCCAGCAGCCCCCGCCAGGGAGGCACTGAAGCTTTCTTT. Translation: CASSPRQGGTEAFF.

This rearrangement joins TRBV6-2 or TRBV6-3 to TRBJ2-1; D possibly corresponds to TRBD1 (5 bases). Between the trimmed V and J ends, which lost 10 bases and 0 bases, there was a span of 22 bases. CDR3 length: 17 residues. CDR1 and CDR2 from the germline V gene are MNHEY and SVGEGT. CDR3 region: CAIRPRRAKSSYNEQFF. The CDR3 bases are TGTGCCATCCGACCCCGCAGGGCGAAGAGCTCCTACAATGAGCAGTTCTTC.

This clonotype came up many times. The chain links TRBV15 to TRBJ1-6; no definite D call. V shed 0 bases and J shed 5 bases, with 5 bases lying between them. This CDR3 has 14 residues. The germline V gene encodes CDR1 LNHNV and CDR2 YYDKDF (reference sequence). Here the CDR3 DNA reads TGTGCCACCAGCAGAGATAGCGATAATTCACCCCTCCACTTT. Translation: CATSRDSDNSPLHF.

The rearrangement uses TRBV5-5 and TRBJ1-2; D gene unclear. The CDR3 totals 15 residues. CDR1 is SGHKS and CDR2 is YYEKEE in the germline V gene (reference sequence). Trimming shortened V by 4 bases and J by 9 bases, and 22 bases separated the two germline ends. The CDR3 sequence is CASSAIQATLSSYTF. Here the CDR3 DNA reads TGTGCCAGCAGCGCAATTCAGGCCACCTTGTCGAGCTACACCTTC.

On this clonotype itself: With a much larger clone just one base away, this may be a read error. This rearrangement joins TRBV5-6 to TRBJ1-1; D is possibly TRBD1 (6 bases). CDR3 length: 14 residues. With 4 bases removed from V and 9 bases from J, the gap between germline ends came to 19 bases. Germline loops: CDR1 SGHDT, CDR2 YYEEEE. The CDR3 region is CASSPGLRGGKAFF. CDR3 DNA sequence: TGTGCCAGCAGCCCGGGACTTCGAGGGGGTAAAGCTTTCTTT.

This clonotype occurred a few times. The chain joins TRBV12-3 or TRBV12-4 to TRBJ1-4; D perhaps matches TRBD1 (5 bases). V was shortened by 3 bases and J by 5 bases, with 13 bases between the two germline ends. CDR3 length equals 15 residues. CDR3 in DNA: TGTGCCAGCAGTTTTTTCGCGGGGGGGAATGAAAAACTGTTTTTT. This gives the protein CASSFFAGGNEKLFF.

The chain recombines TRBV5-1 with TRBJ1-5, with D possibly being TRBD1 (6 bases). The CDR3 runs 15 residues. Germline assignment: CDR1 SGHRS and CDR2 YFSETQ. V was cut by 2 bases and J by 0 bases, with 9 bases left in between. The CDR3 here is CASSFGTNSNQPQHF. CDR3 in DNA: TGCGCCAGCAGCTTCGGGACAAATAGCAATCAGCCCCAGCATTTT.

CDR3 bases: TGTGCCAGCAGCTCCAGCGGGGGGGCCGGTAGGTACGAGCAGTACTTC. Protein sequence: CASSSSGGAGRYEQYF. The rearrangement uses TRBV11-2 and TRBJ2-7, with 10 bases aligning to TRBD2. The CDR3 consists of 16 residues. Germline values: CDR1 SGHAT, CDR2 FQNNGV. V gave up 4 bases and J gave up 4 bases; unmatched junction bases: 10.

V usage is TRBV4-3 and J usage is TRBJ1-1; the match to TRBD1 covers 7 bases. With V trimmed by 10 bases and J by 4 bases, 15 bases remained unmatched. Germline V CDR1 and CDR2: LGHNA, YSLEER. This CDR3 is 15 amino acids long. DNA of the CDR3: TGCGCCACAAGGAACAGGGGACTAGGGAGCACTGAAGCTTTCTTT. This translates into CATRNRGLGSTEAFF.